A selection of T cell receptor beta chains follows, all from one sample in a study of blood T cell repertoires in COVID-19. Profiling relied on immunoSEQ multiplex PCR, and the TCRdb table lists in-frame clones only, not all of them. The sample holds around 280,000 clones, around 85% seen once. The source material was PBMCs or T cells enriched from blood (not recorded which). Receptors were obtained from a woman between 40 and 55 years old who had recovered from COVID-19. CDR3s include the opening cysteine and the closing phenylalanine or tryptophan. A D gene is named only where the DNA matches it firmly.

d_call v_call cdr3_aa
- TRBV7-2 CASSLVSGGSGELFF
TRBD1 TRBV4-1 CAPGTGQSYEQYF
TRBD2 TRBV18 CASSPLAGAISYEQYF
TRBD1 TRBV7-2 CASSLSGTDSYEQYF
- TRBV7-9 CASSLQGGNQPQHF
TRBD2 TRBV18 CASSNAGGSNEQFF
TRBD2 TRBV27 CASSSQTSAQFF
TRBD2 TRBV14 CASRGTSGYPYNEQFF
TRBD1 TRBV19 CASSGRDRGNTEAFF
- TRBV3-1/TRBV3-2 CASSSPNSPLHF
TRBD1 TRBV27 CASSSRGPAEQYF
- TRBV4-1 CASSQDIQGQPQHF
- TRBV10-3 CAIRKEADYSGIYYGYTF
TRBD2 TRBV7-2 CASSTAGGSGELFF
- TRBV15 CATSRGGGGYTF
- TRBV3-1/TRBV3-2 CASSQAHRDNEQFF
- TRBV28 CASSGRDNLSYEQYF
TRBD1 TRBV28 CASSSSTVGTAIGANYGYTF
- TRBV11-2 CASSWVGGKSTDTQYF
TRBD1 TRBV5-1 CASSEDRVGGELFF
TRBD1 TRBV4-3 CASSQGANLGTGVNEQFF
- TRBV5-1 CASSHTPGGSSPLHF
TRBD2 TRBV7-2 CASSLGVGSGSNQYF
- TRBV5-4 CASSGTVYEQYF
- TRBV14 CASRPQGKPYEQYF
TRBD2 TRBV28 CASSSSGGGDTQYF
TRBD2 TRBV20-1 CSASWRGRSYNEQFF
TRBD1 TRBV11-2 CASSLRQGYEQYF
TRBD1 TRBV2 CASSTQGANEQFF
TRBD2 TRBV7-8 CASSYNSLAGTSGNNEQFF
TRBD1 TRBV15 CATSTLQGRNQPQHF
TRBD2 TRBV28 CASSLRRGAYEQYF
- TRBV4-3 CASSQPGPYNEQFF
- TRBV7-9 CASRSLGEQYF
TRBD2 TRBV19 CASSIPQSGRSYNEQFF
TRBD1 TRBV19 CASSIWDRGDTEAFF
- TRBV7-6 CASSLTRGLNTDTQYF
TRBD1 TRBV18 CASERDRDEKLFF
- TRBV29-1 CSVFAINEQFF
- TRBV24-1 CATRGAGGSYNEQFF
TRBD2 TRBV27 CASSKPRLAGISTDTQYF